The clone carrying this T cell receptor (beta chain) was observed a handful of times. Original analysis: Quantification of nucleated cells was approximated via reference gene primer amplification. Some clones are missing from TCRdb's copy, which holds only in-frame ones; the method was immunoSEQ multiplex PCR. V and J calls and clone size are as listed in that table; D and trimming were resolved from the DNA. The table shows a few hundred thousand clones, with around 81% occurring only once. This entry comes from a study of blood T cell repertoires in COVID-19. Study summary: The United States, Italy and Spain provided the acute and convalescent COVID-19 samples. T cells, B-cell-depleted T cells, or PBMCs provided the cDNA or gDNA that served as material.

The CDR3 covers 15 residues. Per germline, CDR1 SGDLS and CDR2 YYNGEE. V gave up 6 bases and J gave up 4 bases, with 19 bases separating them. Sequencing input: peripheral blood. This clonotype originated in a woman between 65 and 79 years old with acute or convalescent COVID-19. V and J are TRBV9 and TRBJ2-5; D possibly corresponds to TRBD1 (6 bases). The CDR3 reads CASTQTLDSAETQYF. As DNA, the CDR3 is TGTGCCAGCACCCAAACCCTGGACAGTGCAGAGACCCAGTACTTC.